The 2 T cell receptor beta chains presented below share a single source sample, sequenced in a study of OX40 agonist ivuxolimab in advanced cancers. Generated by immunoSEQ multiplex PCR, the TCRdb table keeps only in-frame clones and is missing some. The sample shows more than 65,000 clones, about 88% of them seen only once. The sample was CD4+ or CD8+ T cells sorted from blood, taken in a trial of the OX40 agonist ivuxolimab. These receptors were taken from an adult with an advanced solid tumor such as melanoma, head and neck, liver or kidney cancer.

CDR3 DNA: TGTGCCAGCAGCGCAACTAGCGGCATCTACAATGAGCAGTTCTTC. This codes for CASSATSGIYNEQFF. The chain couples TRBV9 to TRBJ2-1; 8 nucleotides match TRBD2. The trim removed 3 bases at V and 3 bases at J, leaving 5 bases unmatched. This CDR3 is built from 15 residues. Germline assignment: CDR1 SGDLS and CDR2 YYNGEE.

V is TRBV18 and J is TRBJ2-7, with TRBD1 matching 8 bases. Germline-derived CDR1 and CDR2 are KGHSH and LQKENI. This CDR3 contains 14 residues. Unmatched junction bases numbered 8, after V lost 4 bases and J lost 6 bases. CDR3 coding DNA: TGTGCCAGCTCACGGACAGGGCAAACAGGCGAGCAGTACTTC. This encodes CASSRTGQTGEQYF.